A selection of T cell receptor beta chains follows, all from one sample in a study of T cells after somatic rescue of genetic block. Only in-frame clones appear in the TCRdb table, and some are missing; sequencing was by immunoSEQ multiplex PCR. The sample includes roughly 71,000 clones, approximately 90% of them seen just once. Sequenced input: peripheral blood mononuclear cells (PBMCs). These receptors were obtained from a man aged 25-40 years. The CDR3 runs from the conserved cysteine through the conserved F or W. A D gene is named only where the DNA matches it firmly. Clone sizes are given selectively: once, few, many, or a class where the clone is expanded.

DNA | CDR3 | size | V | length | D | J
TGTGCCAGCAGCTTAACGGGGAGGGGCCGGACCGGGGAGCTGTTTTTT | CASSLTGRGRTGELFF | . | TRBV7-8 | 16 | TRBD2 | TRBJ2-2
TGTGCCAGCAGGGTCTTCGGGGGCCCGAGGGGTGGCTACACCTTC | CASRVFGGPRGGYTF | . | TRBV6-1 | 15 | . | TRBJ1-2
TGTGCCAGCAGCTCGGGACAGGGTTCACAAAACACCATATATTTT | CASSSGQGSQNTIYF | . | TRBV9 | 15 | TRBD1 | TRBJ1-3
TGTGCCAGCAGTGAAGGGCGAGCCACGCTATACGAGCAGTACTTC | CASSEGRATLYEQYF | . | TRBV6-1 | 15 | . | TRBJ2-7
TGTGCCAGCAGCTTATCCGGGTTAAACTATGGCTACACCTTC | CASSLSGLNYGYTF | . | TRBV7-9 | 14 | . | TRBJ1-2
TGTGCTAGTGGTACCAGGACTAGCGGGGGGACTGAGCAGTTCTTC | CASGTRTSGGTEQFF | . | TRBV12-5 | 15 | TRBD2 | TRBJ2-1
TGTGCCAGCAGTTTACAGGGGACGAATGAAAAACTGTTTTTT | CASSLQGTNEKLFF | . | TRBV27 | 14 | . | TRBJ1-4
TGTGCCAGCAGCCAAGATCGACTAGCGGGAGGGGGGACCGGGGAGCTGTTTTTT | CASSQDRLAGGGTGELFF | . | TRBV4-2 | 18 | TRBD2 | TRBJ2-2
TGTGCCAGCAGTTCACCAGCGGCACTCACAGATACGCAGTATTTT | CASSSPAALTDTQYF | . | TRBV28 | 15 | . | TRBJ2-3
TGTGCCAGCAGCGGACAGGCCGGGACTAGCGTTGATACGCAGTATTTT | CASSGQAGTSVDTQYF | . | TRBV5-4 | 16 | TRBD2 | TRBJ2-3
TGTGCCAGCAGTTACTCGATTAGCGGGAGGGGGCATGAGCAGTTCTTC | CASSYSISGRGHEQFF | few | TRBV6-5 | 16 | TRBD2 | TRBJ2-1
TGCGCCAGCAGCTCGGCCCTGGGGGGCGGAGAGACCCAGTACTTC | CASSSALGGGETQYF | once | TRBV5-1 | 15 | . | TRBJ2-5
TGTGCCAGCAGCCTTAGCGGGAGAGGGGATGAGCAGTTCTTC | CASSLSGRGDEQFF | . | TRBV4-2 | 14 | TRBD2 | TRBJ2-1
TGTGCCAGCAGCGCCGGACAGGGGACTGCGGATACGCAGTATTTT | CASSAGQGTADTQYF | . | TRBV9 | 15 | TRBD1 | TRBJ2-3
TGTGCCACCAGTCGTATAGCGGGAGGCGAGCAGTACTTC | CATSRIAGGEQYF | . | TRBV15 | 13 | TRBD2 | TRBJ2-7
TGTGCCAGTAGTATGAGACCGGGAGGGGAAAAACTGTTTTTT | CASSMRPGGEKLFF | . | TRBV19 | 14 | . | TRBJ1-4
TGTGCCAGCAGTGAAGGCAATCAGCCCCAGCATTTT | CASSEGNQPQHF | many | TRBV6-1 | 12 | . | TRBJ1-5
TGTGCCAGCAGTTCCAAAGCACAGAACACTGAAGCTTTCTTT | CASSSKAQNTEAFF | . | TRBV6-6 | 14 | . | TRBJ1-1
TGTGCCAGCAGCTTGGACAGGCAGGACTATGGCTACACCTTC | CASSLDRQDYGYTF | once | TRBV5-4 | 14 | . | TRBJ1-2
TGCGCCAGCAGCTTGGAGGGCAACGTTAAGGGGGGCCGCGAGCAGTACTTC | CASSLEGNVKGGREQYF | . | TRBV5-1 | 17 | . | TRBJ2-7
TGTGCCAGCAGCGCGCCGAGGACCGGCTCCTACAATGAGCAGTTCTTC | CASSAPRTGSYNEQFF | . | TRBV7-9 | 16 | . | TRBJ2-1
TGTGCCAGCAGCCACGGGTACAGCCTCACTGAAGCTTTCTTT | CASSHGYSLTEAFF | . | TRBV11-2 | 14 | . | TRBJ1-1
TGTGCCAGCAGCGTAGGCCCCGGGACAGGGGGTGAAAAACTGTTTTTT | CASSVGPGTGGEKLFF | . | TRBV9 | 16 | TRBD1 | TRBJ1-4
TGTGCCATCAGTCAGGAGTCCGAGCAGTACTTC | CAISQESEQYF | . | TRBV10-3 | 11 | . | TRBJ2-7
TGTGCCAGCAGTGAACCCTACAATGAGCAGTTCTTC | CASSEPYNEQFF | . | TRBV2 | 12 | . | TRBJ2-1
TGTGCCAGCGCCGGGACTAGCGCCTACAATGAGCAGTTCTTC | CASAGTSAYNEQFF | . | TRBV9 | 14 | TRBD2 | TRBJ2-1
TGTGCCAGCTCACCGCCCGGGACATCCTACGAGCAGTACTTC | CASSPPGTSYEQYF | once | TRBV18 | 14 | . | TRBJ2-7
TGTGCCTGGAGTGTACGGGGCAGTAGTGCCGAGCAGTACTTC | CAWSVRGSSAEQYF | . | TRBV30 | 14 | . | TRBJ2-7
TGTGCCAGCAGTGAAGCGGCGGTGAGCTATGGCTACACCTTC | CASSEAAVSYGYTF | . | TRBV6-1 | 14 | . | TRBJ1-2
TGTGCCAGCAGTATAGGAGTCCAAGAGACCCAGTACTTC | CASSIGVQETQYF | . | TRBV6-1 | 13 | . | TRBJ2-5
TGTGCCAGCAGCGAGGCAGCTGAAAAACTGTTTTTT | CASSEAAEKLFF | . | TRBV6-1 | 12 | . | TRBJ1-4
TGTGCCAGCAGCCTCCGACGGAGGGGGAGATCCTACGAGCAGTACTTC | CASSLRRRGRSYEQYF | . | TRBV11-2 | 16 | . | TRBJ2-7
TGTGCCAGCGGGGGGACGTCTCCCTACGAGCAGTACTTC | CASGGTSPYEQYF | . | TRBV28 | 13 | . | TRBJ2-7
TGTGCCAGCAGCTCGATAGGACTAGCGGGAGACACCGGGGAGCTGTTTTTT | CASSSIGLAGDTGELFF | . | TRBV11-2 | 17 | TRBD2 | TRBJ2-2
TGTGCCAGCAGCTTAGCGGGAGGGTCAACAAACACCATATATTTT | CASSLAGGSTNTIYF | few | TRBV7-9 | 15 | . | TRBJ1-3
TGTGCCAGCAGCTGGGGACTAGCGGGTAGTCGGGAGCAGTACTTC | CASSWGLAGSREQYF | . | TRBV7-2 | 15 | TRBD2 | TRBJ2-7
TGTGCCAGCAGCCCAGGGACGGAACAAGAGACCCAGTACTTC | CASSPGTEQETQYF | . | TRBV5-4 | 14 | . | TRBJ2-5
TGTGCCAGCAGCTTAGCCCACGGGACCGTAACCTACGAGCAGTACTTC | CASSLAHGTVTYEQYF | few | TRBV7-9 | 16 | . | TRBJ2-7